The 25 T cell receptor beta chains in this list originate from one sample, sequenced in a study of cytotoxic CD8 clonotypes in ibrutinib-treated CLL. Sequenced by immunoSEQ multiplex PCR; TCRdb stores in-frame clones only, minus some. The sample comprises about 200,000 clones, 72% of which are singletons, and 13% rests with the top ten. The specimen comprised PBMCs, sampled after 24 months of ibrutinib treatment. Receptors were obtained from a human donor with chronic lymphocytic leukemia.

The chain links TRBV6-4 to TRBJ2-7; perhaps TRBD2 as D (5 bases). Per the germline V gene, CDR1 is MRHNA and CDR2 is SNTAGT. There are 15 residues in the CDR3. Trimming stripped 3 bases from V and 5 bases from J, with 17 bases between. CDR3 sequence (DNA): TGTGCCAGCAGTGAGAGAGAGATGGTGCGGGACGAGCAGTACTTC. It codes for CASSEREMVRDEQYF.

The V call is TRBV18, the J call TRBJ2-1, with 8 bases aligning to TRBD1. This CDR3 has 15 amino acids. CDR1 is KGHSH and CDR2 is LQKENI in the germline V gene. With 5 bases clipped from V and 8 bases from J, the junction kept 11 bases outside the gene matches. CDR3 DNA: TGTGCCAGCTCATCCTTTCCAGGGGGCCTGGATGAGCAGTTCTTC. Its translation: CASSSFPGGLDEQFF. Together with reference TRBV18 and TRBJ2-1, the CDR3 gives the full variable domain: NAGVMQNPRHLVRRRGQEARLRCSPMKGHSHVYWYRQLPEEGLKFMVYLQKENIIDESGMPKERFSAEFPKEGPSILRIQQVVRGDSAAYFCASSSFPGGLDEQFFGPGTRLTVL.

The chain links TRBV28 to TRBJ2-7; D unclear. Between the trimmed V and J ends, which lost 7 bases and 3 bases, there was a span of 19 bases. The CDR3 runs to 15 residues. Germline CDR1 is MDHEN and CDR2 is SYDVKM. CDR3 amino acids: CASNPIRARHYEQYF. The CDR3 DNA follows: TGTGCCAGCAACCCCATACGGGCCAGGCACTACGAGCAGTACTTC.

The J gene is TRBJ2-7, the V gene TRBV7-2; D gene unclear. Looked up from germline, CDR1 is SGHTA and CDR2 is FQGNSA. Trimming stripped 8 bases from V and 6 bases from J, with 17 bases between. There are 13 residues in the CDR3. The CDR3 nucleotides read TGTGCCAGCCCCGGTTCCGGATGCTTCGAGCAGTACTTC. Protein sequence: CASPGSGCFEQYF.

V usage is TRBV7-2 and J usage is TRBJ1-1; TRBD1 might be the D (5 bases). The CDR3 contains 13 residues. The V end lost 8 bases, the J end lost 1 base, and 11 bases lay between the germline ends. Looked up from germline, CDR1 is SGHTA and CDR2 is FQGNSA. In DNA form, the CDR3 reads TGTGCCAGCCTGGGGCAGGCGAACACTGAAGCTTTCTTT. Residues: CASLGQANTEAFF.

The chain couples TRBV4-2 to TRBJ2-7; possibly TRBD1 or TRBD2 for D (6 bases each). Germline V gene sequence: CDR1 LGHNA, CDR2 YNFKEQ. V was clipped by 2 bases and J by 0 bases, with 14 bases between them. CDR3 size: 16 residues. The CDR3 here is CASSQLGGPLSYEQYF. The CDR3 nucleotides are TGTGCCAGCAGCCAACTTGGGGGGCCCCTCTCCTACGAGCAGTACTTC.

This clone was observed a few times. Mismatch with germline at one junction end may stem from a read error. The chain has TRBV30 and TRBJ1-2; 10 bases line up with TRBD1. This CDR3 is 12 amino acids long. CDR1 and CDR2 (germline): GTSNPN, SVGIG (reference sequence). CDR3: CARRQGAGGYTF. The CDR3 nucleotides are TGTGCCCGGAGACAGGGGGCAGGTGGCTACACCTTC.

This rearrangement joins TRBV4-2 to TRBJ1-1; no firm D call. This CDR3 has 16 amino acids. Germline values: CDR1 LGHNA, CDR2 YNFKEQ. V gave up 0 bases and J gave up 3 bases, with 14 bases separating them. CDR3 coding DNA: TGTGCCAGCAGCCAAGATTATGGGGTTGGGGACACTGAAGCTTTCTTT. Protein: CASSQDYGVGDTEAFF.

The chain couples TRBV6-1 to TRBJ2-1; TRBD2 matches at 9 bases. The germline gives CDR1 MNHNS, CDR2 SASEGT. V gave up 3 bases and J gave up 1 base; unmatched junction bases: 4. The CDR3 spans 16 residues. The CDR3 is CASSEIAGESYNEQFF. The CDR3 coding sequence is TGTGCCAGCAGTGAGATAGCGGGAGAATCCTACAATGAGCAGTTCTTC.

CDR3 protein: CASRSDSLSEKLFF. The CDR3, as DNA: TGTGCCAGCAGATCGGACAGTTTGAGTGAAAAACTGTTTTTT. This chain uses TRBV6-1 with TRBJ1-4, with D perhaps TRBD1 (6 bases). Germline V gives CDR1 MNHNS, CDR2 SASEGT. This CDR3 spans 14 amino acids. Trimming left V 6 bases short and J 7 bases short, with 15 bases between.

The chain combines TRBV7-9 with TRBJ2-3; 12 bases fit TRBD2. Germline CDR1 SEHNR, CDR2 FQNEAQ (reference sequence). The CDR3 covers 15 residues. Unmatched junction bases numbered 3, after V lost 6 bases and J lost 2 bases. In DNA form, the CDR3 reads TGTGCCAGCAGTTGGACTAGCGGGGCCACAGATACGCAGTATTTT. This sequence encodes CASSWTSGATDTQYF.

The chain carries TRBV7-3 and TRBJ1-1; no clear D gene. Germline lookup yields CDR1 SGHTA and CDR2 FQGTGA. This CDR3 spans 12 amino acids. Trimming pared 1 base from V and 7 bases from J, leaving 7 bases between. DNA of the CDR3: TGTGCCAGCAGCTTAATAGGCCGTGAAGCTTTCTTT. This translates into CASSLIGREAFF.

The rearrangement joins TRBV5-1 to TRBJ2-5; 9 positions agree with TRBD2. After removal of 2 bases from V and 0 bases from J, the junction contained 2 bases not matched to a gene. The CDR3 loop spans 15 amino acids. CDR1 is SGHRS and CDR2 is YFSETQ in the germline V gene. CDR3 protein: CASSFVAGDQETQYF. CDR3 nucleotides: TGCGCCAGCAGCTTTGTAGCGGGAGACCAAGAGACCCAGTACTTC.

CDR3 coding DNA: TGTGCCAGCAGTGCGCCGGGAAAACTGTTTTTT. As protein: CASSAPGKLFF. This chain connects TRBV7-9 to TRBJ1-4; D is unclear. V was cut by 6 bases and J by 10 bases, with 9 bases left in between. CDR3 length equals 11 residues. The germline gives CDR1 SEHNR, CDR2 FQNEAQ (reference sequence).

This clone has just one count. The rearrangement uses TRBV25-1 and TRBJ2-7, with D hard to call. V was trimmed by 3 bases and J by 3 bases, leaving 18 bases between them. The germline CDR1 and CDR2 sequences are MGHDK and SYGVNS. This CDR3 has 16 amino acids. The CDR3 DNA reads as TGTGCCAGCAGTGATTTGGCGCCTCCGTATAACTACGAGCAGTACTTC. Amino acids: CASSDLAPPYNYEQYF.

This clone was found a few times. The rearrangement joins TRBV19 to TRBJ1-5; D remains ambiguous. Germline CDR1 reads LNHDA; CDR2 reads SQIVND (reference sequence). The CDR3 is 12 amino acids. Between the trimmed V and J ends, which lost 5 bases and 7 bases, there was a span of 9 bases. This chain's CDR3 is CASSALLQPQHF. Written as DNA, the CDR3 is TGTGCCAGTAGTGCCCTATTACAGCCCCAGCATTTT.

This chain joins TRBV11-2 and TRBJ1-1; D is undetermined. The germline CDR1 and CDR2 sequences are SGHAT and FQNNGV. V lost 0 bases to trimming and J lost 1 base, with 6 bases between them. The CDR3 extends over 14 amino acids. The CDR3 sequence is CASSLDRANTEAFF. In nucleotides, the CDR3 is TGTGCCAGCAGCTTAGACAGAGCGAACACTGAAGCTTTCTTT.

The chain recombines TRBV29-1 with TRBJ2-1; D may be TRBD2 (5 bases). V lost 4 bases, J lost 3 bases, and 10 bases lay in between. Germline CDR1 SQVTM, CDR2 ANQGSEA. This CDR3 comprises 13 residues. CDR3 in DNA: TGCAGCGTTGGTATAGCGCTCTACAATGAGCAGTTCTTC. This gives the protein CSVGIALYNEQFF.

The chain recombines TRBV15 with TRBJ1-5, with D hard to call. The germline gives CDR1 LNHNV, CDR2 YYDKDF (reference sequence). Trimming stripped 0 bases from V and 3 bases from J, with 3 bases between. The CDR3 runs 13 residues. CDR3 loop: CATSRESNQPQHF. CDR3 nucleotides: TGTGCCACCAGCAGAGAGTCCAATCAGCCCCAGCATTTT.

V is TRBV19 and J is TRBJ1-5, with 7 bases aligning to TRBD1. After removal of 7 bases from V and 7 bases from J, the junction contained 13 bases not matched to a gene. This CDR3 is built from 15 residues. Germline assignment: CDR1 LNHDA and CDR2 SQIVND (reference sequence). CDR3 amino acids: CASKVRGGVGQPQHF. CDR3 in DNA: TGTGCCAGTAAGGTGCGAGGGGGCGTGGGGCAGCCCCAGCATTTT.

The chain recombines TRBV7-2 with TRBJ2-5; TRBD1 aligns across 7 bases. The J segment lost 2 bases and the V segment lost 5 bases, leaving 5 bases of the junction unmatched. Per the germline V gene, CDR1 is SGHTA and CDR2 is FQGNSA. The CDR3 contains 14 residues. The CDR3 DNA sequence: TGTGCCAGCAGCCAGATGACAGGGCAAGAGACCCAGTACTTC. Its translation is CASSQMTGQETQYF.

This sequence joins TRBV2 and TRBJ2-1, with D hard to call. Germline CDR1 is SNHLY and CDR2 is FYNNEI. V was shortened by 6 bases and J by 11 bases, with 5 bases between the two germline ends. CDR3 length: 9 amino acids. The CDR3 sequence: CASRWKQFF. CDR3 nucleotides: TGTGCCAGCAGATGGAAGCAGTTCTTC.

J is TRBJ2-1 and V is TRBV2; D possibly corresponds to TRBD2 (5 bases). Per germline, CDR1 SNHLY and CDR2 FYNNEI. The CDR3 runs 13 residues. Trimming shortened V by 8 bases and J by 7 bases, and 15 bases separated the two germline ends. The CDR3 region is CASGRVPGNEQFF. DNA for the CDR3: TGTGCCAGCGGGCGGGTTCCGGGGAATGAGCAGTTCTTC.

In DNA form, the CDR3 reads TGCAGCGTTCGGGTACCCCTTGAAGCTTTCTTT. It encodes CSVRVPLEAFF. The rearrangement links TRBV29-1 to TRBJ1-1, with D uncertain. The germline V gene has CDR1 SQVTM and CDR2 ANQGSEA. The CDR3 loop spans 11 amino acids. V gave up 5 bases and J gave up 7 bases, with 11 bases separating them.

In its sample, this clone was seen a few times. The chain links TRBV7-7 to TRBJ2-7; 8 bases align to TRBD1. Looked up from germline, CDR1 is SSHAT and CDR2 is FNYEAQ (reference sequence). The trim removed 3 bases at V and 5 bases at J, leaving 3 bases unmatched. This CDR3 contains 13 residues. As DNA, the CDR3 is TGTGCCAGCAGCTTGGACAGGGTCAACGAGCAGTACTTC. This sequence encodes CASSLDRVNEQYF. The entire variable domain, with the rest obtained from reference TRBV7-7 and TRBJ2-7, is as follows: GAGVSQSPRYKVTKRGQDVTLRCDPISSHATLYWYQQALGQGPEFLTYFNYEAQPDKSGLPSDRFSAERPEGSISTLTIQRTEQRDSAMYRCASSLDRVNEQYFGPGTRLTVT.